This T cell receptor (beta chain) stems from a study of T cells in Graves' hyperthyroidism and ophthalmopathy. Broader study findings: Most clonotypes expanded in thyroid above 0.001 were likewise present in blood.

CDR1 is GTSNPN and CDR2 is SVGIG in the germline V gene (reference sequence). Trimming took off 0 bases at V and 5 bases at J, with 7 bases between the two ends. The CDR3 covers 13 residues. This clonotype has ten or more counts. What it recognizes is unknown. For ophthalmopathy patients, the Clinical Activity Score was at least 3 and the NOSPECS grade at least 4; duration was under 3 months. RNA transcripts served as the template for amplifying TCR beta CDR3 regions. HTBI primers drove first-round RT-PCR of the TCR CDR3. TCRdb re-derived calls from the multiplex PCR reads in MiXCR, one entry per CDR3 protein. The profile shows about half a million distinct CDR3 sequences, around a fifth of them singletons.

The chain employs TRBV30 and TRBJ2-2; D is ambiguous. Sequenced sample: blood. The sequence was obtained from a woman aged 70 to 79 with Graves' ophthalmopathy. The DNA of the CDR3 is TGTGCCTGGAGTGTACTTGGTACCGGGGAGCTGTTTTTT. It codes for CAWSVLGTGELFF.